The 3 T cell receptor beta chains listed next were all sequenced from one sample in a study of CD8 T cells in ankylosing spondylitis. General study findings and limits: Seemingly distinctive of ankylosing spondylitis blood was a TCR beta motif formed by eight highly homologous variants.

The antigens of these receptors remain unknown. Each CDR3 protein is one row after TCRdb ran MiXCR on the 5' RACE reads. This table has 200,000 to 250,000 distinct CDR3 sequences, approximately 16% appearing once. Input material: blood, either unsorted or a sorted T cell fraction (not recorded which). The receptor source for this set is a male donor with ankylosing spondylitis.

In the case of this clonotype: One junction end does not reproduce the germline sequence, and a read error may be involved. CDR3 nucleotides: TGTGCCAGCAGTTCCGCCCCTCTGGGCTCCTTCAATGAGCAGTTCTTC. It encodes CASSSAPLGSFNEQFF. The chain uses TRBV27 and TRBJ2-1; D call uncertain. The CDR3 sequence is 16 residues long. Germline CDR1 and CDR2: MNHEY and SMNVEV (reference sequence).

The chain joins TRBV7-8 to TRBJ1-2; 8 nucleotides agree with TRBD1. CDR3 length: 15 residues. The V gene end was trimmed by 1 base and the J gene end by 8 bases; junction bases not matched to a gene: 9. Germline values: CDR1 SGHVS, CDR2 FQNEAQ. For the CDR3, the DNA is TGTGCCAGCAGCTTAGAAGGACAGGGCCTAGGCGGCTACACCTTC. Protein product: CASSLEGQGLGGYTF.

Worth noting for this clonotype: One junction end disagrees with the germline gene, perhaps due to a read error. V is TRBV4-1 and J is TRBJ2-6; possible D gene TRBD1, 5 bases. This CDR3 comprises 20 residues. Germline-derived CDR1 and CDR2 are MGHRA and YSYEKL. CDR3 in DNA: TGCGCCAGCAGCCAATGGGTCCCGCCAGATCCCGGCTCTGGGGCCAACGTCCTGATTTTC. Translated: CASSQWVPPDPGSGANVLIF.